Presented here are 10 T cell receptor beta chains from one specimen sequenced in a study of CD8 T cells in Susac syndrome. cDNA came from about 0.5 to 1 ug RNA primed by random hexamers. One entry per CDR3 protein results from TCRdb running MiXCR on the immunoSEQ multiplex PCR reads. The sample includes about 160,000 distinct CDR3 sequences, about 91% of them seen just once. What was sequenced was CD4+ T cells from PBMCs. The receptors were sampled from a human donor in good health.

This chain links TRBV25-1 with TRBJ2-1, with 11 bases that match TRBD1. The CDR3 length is 16 residues. The germline gives CDR1 MGHDK, CDR2 SYGVNS. V was clipped by 4 bases and J by 7 bases; unmatched bases: 9. The CDR3 DNA sequence: TGTGCCAGCAGTGCCTCGGGGACAGGGGGGAGGAATGAGCAGTTCTTC. It codes for CASSASGTGGRNEQFF.

The V and J genes are TRBV7-2 and TRBJ2-2; the D is unclear. Germline lookup yields CDR1 SGHTA and CDR2 FQGNSA. The CDR3 contains 14 residues. The ends were cut back, 5 bases at V and 3 bases at J, with 10 bases in the middle. Here the CDR3 reads CASSQARDTGELFF. For the CDR3, the DNA is TGTGCCAGCAGCCAAGCCCGAGACACCGGGGAGCTGTTTTTT.

The V and J genes are TRBV5-1 and TRBJ2-5; D is possibly TRBD1 (6 bases). Trimming took 4 bases from V and 2 from J, leaving 12 bases between them. From germline, CDR1 is SGHRS and CDR2 YFSETQ. The CDR3 is 14 residues long. DNA of the CDR3: TGCGCCAGCAGCACAGGGAAAGCACAAGAGACCCAGTACTTC. This translates into CASSTGKAQETQYF.

The CDR3 region has the DNA TGTGCCAGCAGCGTAGATCGCGGGGTCTACAATGAGCAGTTCTTC. It specifies CASSVDRGVYNEQFF. The genes are TRBV9 and TRBJ2-1; tentative D call: TRBD2 (6 bases). The CDR3 length is 15 residues. The germline gives CDR1 SGDLS, CDR2 YYNGEE. The germline V and J ends were trimmed by 0 bases and 3 bases, with 10 bases remaining between them. The full variable domain, with the rest looked up from reference TRBV9 and TRBJ2-1, is DSGVTQTPKHLITATGQRVTLRCSPRSGDLSVYWYQQSLDQGLQFLIQYYNGEERAKGNILERFSAQQFPDLHSELNLSSLELGDSALYFCASSVDRGVYNEQFFGPGTRLTVL.

Here the CDR3 DNA reads TGTGCCAGCAGCGAGGGGACTAGCGGCCAAAACATTCAGTACTTC. This codes for CASSEGTSGQNIQYF. The gene calls are TRBV5-6 and TRBJ2-4; 11 bases line up with TRBD2. This CDR3 spans 15 amino acids. Germline V gene sequence: CDR1 SGHDT, CDR2 YYEEEE. V lost 4 bases, J lost 5 bases, and 5 bases stayed unmatched.

This sequence joins TRBV5-4 and TRBJ2-5, with D possibly being TRBD1 or TRBD2 (7 bases each). The CDR3 has 16 amino acids. V dropped 4 bases and J dropped 5 bases, with 21 bases sitting between them. Germline V gene lookup returns CDR1 SGHNT and CDR2 YYREEE (reference sequence). CDR3: CASSAAGGAGRETQYF. The DNA of the CDR3 is TGTGCCAGCAGCGCGGCAGGGGGGGCAGGCCGTGAGACCCAGTACTTC.

This chain uses TRBV29-1 with TRBJ1-2; the D is unclear. There are 14 residues in the CDR3. CDR1 SQVTM and CDR2 ANQGSEA come from the germline V gene. The germline V and J ends were trimmed by 4 bases and 3 bases, with 15 bases remaining between them. As DNA, the CDR3 is TGCAGCGTTGCCTCGAGAGGGTTAGACTATGGCTACACCTTC. Encoded protein: CSVASRGLDYGYTF.

This clonotype has only a few counts. The genes are TRBV24-1 and TRBJ2-5; 7 nucleotides align to TRBD2. V shed 4 bases and J 2 bases; nucleotides not matched to a gene: 6. Germline V lookup: CDR1 KGHDR, CDR2 SFDVKD. The CDR3 has 15 amino acids. The CDR3 sequence is CATSDGQGLQETQYF. Written as DNA, the CDR3 is TGTGCCACCAGTGACGGCCAGGGACTACAAGAGACCCAGTACTTC.

This chain uses TRBV28 with TRBJ2-1; TRBD1 matches 7 bases. With 8 bases clipped from V and 4 bases from J, the junction kept 8 bases outside the gene matches. CDR3 size: 14 residues. Germline V gene sequence: CDR1 MDHEN, CDR2 SYDVKM. This chain's CDR3 is CASLSQGVYNEQFF. In DNA, the CDR3 is TGTGCCAGCTTGTCCCAGGGGGTGTACAATGAGCAGTTCTTC.

This chain links TRBV7-2 with TRBJ2-2; 11 positions match TRBD2. This CDR3 comprises 17 residues. V lost 0 bases to trimming and J lost 6 bases; unmatched junction nucleotides: 6. Germline CDR1 and CDR2: SGHTA and FQGNSA. DNA of the CDR3: TGTGCCAGCAGCTTAGCGCTTAGCGGGAGGGGTTCCGGGGAGCTGTTTTTT. It codes for CASSLALSGRGSGELFF.